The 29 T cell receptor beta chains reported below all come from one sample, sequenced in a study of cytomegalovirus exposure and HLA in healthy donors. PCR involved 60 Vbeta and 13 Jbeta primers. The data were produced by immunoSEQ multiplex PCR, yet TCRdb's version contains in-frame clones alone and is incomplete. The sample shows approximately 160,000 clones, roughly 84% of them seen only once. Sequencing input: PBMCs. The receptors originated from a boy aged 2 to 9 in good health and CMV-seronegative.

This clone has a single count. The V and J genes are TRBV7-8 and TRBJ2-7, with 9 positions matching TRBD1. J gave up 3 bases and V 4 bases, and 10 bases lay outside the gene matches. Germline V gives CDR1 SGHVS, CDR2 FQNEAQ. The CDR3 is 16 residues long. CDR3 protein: CASSSGAGQGIYEQYF. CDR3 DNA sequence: TGTGCCAGCAGCTCAGGGGCCGGACAGGGGATCTACGAGCAGTACTTC.

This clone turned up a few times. CDR3 loop: CASSLHRDSGNTIYF. The CDR3, as DNA: TGTGCCAGTAGTCTTCACAGGGACTCTGGAAACACCATATATTTT. The V and J genes are TRBV19 and TRBJ1-3; tentative D call: TRBD1 (6 bases). Trimming took 5 bases from V and 0 from J, leaving 11 bases between them. Germline V gene sequence: CDR1 LNHDA, CDR2 SQIVND (reference sequence). This CDR3 contains 15 residues.

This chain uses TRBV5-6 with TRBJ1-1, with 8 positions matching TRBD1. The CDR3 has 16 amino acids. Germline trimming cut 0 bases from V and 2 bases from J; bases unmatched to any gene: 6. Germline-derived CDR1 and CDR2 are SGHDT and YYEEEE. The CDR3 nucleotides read TGTGCCAGCAGCTTGGACAGGGGGACTATTAACACTGAAGCTTTCTTT. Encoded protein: CASSLDRGTINTEAFF.

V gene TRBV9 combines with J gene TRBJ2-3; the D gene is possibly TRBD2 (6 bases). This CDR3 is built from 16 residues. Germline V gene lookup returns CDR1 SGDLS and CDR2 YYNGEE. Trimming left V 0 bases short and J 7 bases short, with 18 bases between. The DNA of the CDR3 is TGTGCCAGCAGCGTAGGATCGGGACTTATTCAGAATACGCAGTATTTT. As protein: CASSVGSGLIQNTQYF.

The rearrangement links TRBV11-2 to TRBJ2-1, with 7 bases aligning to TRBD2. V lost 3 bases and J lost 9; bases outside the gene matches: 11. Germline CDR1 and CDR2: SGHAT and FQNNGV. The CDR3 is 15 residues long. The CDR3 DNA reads TGTGCCAGCAGCTTCATGCGGGAGAGTGCCGGTGAGCAGTTCTTC. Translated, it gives CASSFMRESAGEQFF.

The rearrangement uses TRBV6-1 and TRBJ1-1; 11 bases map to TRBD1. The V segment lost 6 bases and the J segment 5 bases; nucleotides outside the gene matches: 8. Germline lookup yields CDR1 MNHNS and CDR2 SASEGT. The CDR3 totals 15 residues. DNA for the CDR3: TGTGCCAGCAGGCGGACAGGGGGCCTGGTTACTGAAGCTTTCTTT. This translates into CASRRTGGLVTEAFF.

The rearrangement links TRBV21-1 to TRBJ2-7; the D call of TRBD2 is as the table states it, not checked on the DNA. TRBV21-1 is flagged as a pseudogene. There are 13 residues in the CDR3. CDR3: CASSKALSGLQYF. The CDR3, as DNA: TGTGCCAGCAGCAAAGCGCTTAGCGGACTGCAGTACTTC.

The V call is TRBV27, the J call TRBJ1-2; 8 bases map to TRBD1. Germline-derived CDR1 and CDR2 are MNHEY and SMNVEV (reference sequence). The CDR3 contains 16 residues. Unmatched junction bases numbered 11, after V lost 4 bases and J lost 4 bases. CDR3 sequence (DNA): TGTGCCAGCAGTTCCCCGGGAGCAGGGGGCCCCTATGGCTACACCTTC. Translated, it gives CASSSPGAGGPYGYTF.

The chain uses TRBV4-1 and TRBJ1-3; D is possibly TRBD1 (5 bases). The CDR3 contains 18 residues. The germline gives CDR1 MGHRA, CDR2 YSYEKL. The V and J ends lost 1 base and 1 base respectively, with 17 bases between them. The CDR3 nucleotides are TGCGCCAGCAGCCAAGTATCCAGGGCCCGTCTTTCTGGAAACACCATATATTTT. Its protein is CASSQVSRARLSGNTIYF.

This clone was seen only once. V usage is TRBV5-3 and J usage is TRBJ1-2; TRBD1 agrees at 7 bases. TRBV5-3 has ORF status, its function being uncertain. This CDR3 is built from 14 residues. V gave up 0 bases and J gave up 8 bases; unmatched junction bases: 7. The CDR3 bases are TGTGCCAGAAGCTTGGCCAGGGGGTTGAGAGGCTACACCTTC. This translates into CARSLARGLRGYTF.

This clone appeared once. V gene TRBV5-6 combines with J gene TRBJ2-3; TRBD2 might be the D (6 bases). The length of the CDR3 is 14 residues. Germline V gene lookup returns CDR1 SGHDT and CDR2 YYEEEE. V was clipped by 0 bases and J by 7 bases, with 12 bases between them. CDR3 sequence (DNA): TGTGCCAGCAGCTTGGTTGGAGGGCGGAATACGCAGTATTTT. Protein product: CASSLVGGRNTQYF.

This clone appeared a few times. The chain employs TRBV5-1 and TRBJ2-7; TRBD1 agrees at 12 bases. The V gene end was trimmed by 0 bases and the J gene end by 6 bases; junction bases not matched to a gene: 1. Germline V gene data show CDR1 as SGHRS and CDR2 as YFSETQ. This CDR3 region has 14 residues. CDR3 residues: CASSLGDRGLEQYF. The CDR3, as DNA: TGCGCCAGCAGCTTGGGGGACAGGGGGCTCGAGCAGTACTTC. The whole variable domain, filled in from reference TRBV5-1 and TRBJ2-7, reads KAGVTQTPRYLIKTRGQQVTLSCSPISGHRSVSWYQQTPGQGLQFLFEYFSETQRNKGNFPGRFSGRQFSNSRSEMNVSTLELGDSALYLCASSLGDRGLEQYFGPGTRLTVT.

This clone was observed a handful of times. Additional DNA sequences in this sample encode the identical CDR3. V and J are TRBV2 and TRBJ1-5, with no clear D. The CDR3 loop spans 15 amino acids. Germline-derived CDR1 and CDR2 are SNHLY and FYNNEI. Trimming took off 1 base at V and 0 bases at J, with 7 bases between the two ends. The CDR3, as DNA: TGTGCCAGCAGTGAAGATAGTTATAGCAATCAGCCCCAGCATTTT. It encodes CASSEDSYSNQPQHF.

CDR3 coding DNA: TGCGCCAGCAGTGAGTCTCGGCAGGTTAGGCAGTACTTC. It is translated as CASSESRQVRQYF. The rearrangement links TRBV10-1 to TRBJ2-5, with no clear D. V was shortened by 0 bases and J by 11 bases, with 13 bases between the two germline ends. This CDR3 has 13 amino acids. Germline CDR1 WNHNN, CDR2 SYGVQD (reference sequence).

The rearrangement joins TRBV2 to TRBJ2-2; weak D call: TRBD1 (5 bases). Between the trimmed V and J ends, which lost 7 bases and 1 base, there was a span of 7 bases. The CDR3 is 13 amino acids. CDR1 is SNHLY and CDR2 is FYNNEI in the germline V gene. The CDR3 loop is CASNRKNTGELFF. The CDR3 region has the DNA TGTGCCAGCAACAGGAAGAACACCGGGGAGCTGTTTTTT.

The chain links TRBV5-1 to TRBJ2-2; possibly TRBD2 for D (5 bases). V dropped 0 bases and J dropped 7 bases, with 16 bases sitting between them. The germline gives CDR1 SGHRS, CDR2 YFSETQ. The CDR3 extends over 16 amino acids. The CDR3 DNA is TGCGCCAGCAGCTTGGGGGGTAGAACCGGGATCGGGGAGCTGTTTTTT. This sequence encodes CASSLGGRTGIGELFF.

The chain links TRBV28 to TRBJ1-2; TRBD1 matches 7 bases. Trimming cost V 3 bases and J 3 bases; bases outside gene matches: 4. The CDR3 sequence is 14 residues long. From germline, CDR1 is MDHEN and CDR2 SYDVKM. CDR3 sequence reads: CASSLGQGDYGYTF. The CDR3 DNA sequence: TGTGCCAGCAGTTTGGGTCAGGGGGACTATGGCTACACCTTC.

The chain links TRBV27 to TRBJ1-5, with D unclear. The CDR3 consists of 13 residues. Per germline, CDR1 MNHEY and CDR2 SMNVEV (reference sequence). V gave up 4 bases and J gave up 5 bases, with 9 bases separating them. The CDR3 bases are TGTGCCAGCAGTTGGCGGGGAGATCAGCCCCAGCATTTT. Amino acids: CASSWRGDQPQHF.

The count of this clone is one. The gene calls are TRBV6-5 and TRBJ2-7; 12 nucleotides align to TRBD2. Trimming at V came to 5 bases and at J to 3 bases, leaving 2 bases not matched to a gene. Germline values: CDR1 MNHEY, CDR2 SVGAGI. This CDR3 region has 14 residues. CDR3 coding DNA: TGTGCCAGCAGTCGGACTAGCGGGAACTACGAGCAGTACTTC. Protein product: CASSRTSGNYEQYF.

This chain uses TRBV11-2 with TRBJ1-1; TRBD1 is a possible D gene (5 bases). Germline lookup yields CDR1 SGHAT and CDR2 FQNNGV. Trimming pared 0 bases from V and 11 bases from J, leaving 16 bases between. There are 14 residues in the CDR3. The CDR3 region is CASSLEGAGRTAFF. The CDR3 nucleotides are TGTGCCAGCAGCTTAGAGGGTGCGGGGCGAACGGCTTTCTTT.

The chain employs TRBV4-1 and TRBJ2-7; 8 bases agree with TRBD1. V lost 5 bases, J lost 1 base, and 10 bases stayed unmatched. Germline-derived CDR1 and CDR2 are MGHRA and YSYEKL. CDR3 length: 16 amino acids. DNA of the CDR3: TGCGCCAGCAGCTCCCTGGACAGGGATGATTCCTACGAGCAGTACTTC. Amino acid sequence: CASSSLDRDDSYEQYF.

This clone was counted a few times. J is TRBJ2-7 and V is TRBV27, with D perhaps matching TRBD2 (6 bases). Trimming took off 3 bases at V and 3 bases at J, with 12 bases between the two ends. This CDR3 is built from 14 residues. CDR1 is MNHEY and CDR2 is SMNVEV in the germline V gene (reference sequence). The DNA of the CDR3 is TGTGCCAGCAGTTTCTCCCCGGGGGTCTACGAGCAGTACTTC. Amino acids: CASSFSPGVYEQYF.

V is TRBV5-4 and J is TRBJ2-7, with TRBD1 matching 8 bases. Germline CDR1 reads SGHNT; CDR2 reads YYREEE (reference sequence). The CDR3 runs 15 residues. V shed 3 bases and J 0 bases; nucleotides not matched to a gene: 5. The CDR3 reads CASSSPTGGSYEQYF. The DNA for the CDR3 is TGTGCCAGCAGCTCTCCTACAGGGGGCTCCTACGAGCAGTACTTC. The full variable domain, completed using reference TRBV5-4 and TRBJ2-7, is ETGVTQSPTHLIKTRGQQVTLRCSSQSGHNTVSWYQQALGQGPQFIFQYYREEENGRGNFPPRFSGLQFPNYSSELNVNALELDDSALYLCASSSPTGGSYEQYFGPGTRLTVT.

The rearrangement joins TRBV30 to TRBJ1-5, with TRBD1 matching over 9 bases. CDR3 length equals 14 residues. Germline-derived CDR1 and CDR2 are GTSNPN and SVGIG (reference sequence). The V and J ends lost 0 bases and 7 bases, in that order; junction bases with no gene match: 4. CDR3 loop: CAWSVPTGGQPQHF. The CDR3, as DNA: TGTGCCTGGAGTGTACCGACAGGGGGACAGCCCCAGCATTTT.

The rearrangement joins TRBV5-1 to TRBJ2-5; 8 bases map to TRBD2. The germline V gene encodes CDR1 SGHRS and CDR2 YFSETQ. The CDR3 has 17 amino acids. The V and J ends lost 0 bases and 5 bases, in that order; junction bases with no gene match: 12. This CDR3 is CASSLGSSGSVEETQYF. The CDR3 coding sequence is TGCGCCAGCAGCTTGGGGTCCAGCGGGAGTGTCGAGGAGACCCAGTACTTC.

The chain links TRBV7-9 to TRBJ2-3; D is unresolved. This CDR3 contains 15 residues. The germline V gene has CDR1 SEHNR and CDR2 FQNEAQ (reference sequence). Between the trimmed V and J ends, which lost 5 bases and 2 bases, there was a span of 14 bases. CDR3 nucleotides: TGTGCCAGCAGCCATACACGACTGAACACAGATACGCAGTATTTT. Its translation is CASSHTRLNTDTQYF. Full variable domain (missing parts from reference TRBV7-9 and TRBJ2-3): DTGVSQNPRHKITKRGQNVTFRCDPISEHNRLYWYRQTLGQGPEFLTYFQNEAQLEKSRLLSDRFSAERPKGSFSTLEIQRTEQGDSAMYLCASSHTRLNTDTQYFGPGTRLTVL.

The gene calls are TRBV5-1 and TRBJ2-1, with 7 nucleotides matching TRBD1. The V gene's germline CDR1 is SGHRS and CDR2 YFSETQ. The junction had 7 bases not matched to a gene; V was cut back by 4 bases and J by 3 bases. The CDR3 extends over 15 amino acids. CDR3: CASSEGQSFYNEQFF. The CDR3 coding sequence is TGCGCCAGCAGCGAGGGACAGTCTTTCTACAATGAGCAGTTCTTC.

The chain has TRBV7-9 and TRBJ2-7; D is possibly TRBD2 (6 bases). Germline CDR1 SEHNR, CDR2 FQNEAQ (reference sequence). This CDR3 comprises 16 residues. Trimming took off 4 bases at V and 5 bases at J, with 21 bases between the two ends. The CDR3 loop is CASSSPVEGRIHEQYF. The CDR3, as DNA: TGTGCCAGCAGCTCCCCCGTAGAGGGGAGGATCCACGAGCAGTACTTC.

CDR3 coding DNA: TGCAGCGGTGACCGGGGGGGGACAGATACGCAGTATTTT. This sequence encodes CSGDRGGTDTQYF. The chain recombines TRBV29-1 with TRBJ2-3; TRBD2 aligns across 8 bases. The CDR3 sequence is 13 residues long. With V trimmed by 7 bases and J by 3 bases, 6 bases remained unmatched. The V gene's germline CDR1 is SQVTM and CDR2 ANQGSEA.